The clone carrying this T cell receptor beta chain was seen a handful of times. Its antigen is not identified. V shed 0 bases and J shed 3 bases, with 9 bases lying between them. CDR1 and CDR2 from the germline V gene are LGHNA and YNFKEQ. The CDR3 contains 15 residues. PCR was performed a second time for roughly 7 to 11 cycles using a sample-barcoded 5' primer and a J-beta primer mix. A tag from a template-switch adaptor with 12 random nucleotides marked each cDNA molecule. TCRdb recomputed calls from the 5' RACE reads with MiXCR, one row per CDR3 protein. The data contain around 990,000 distinct CDR3 sequences, 30% to 40% of them seen just once; the ten biggest clones take up 13%. The source of the sample is a study of blood T cells in healthy people across ages. Study-level information: Per two T cells, about one barcoded beta molecule was captured through template switching.

Overall study findings and caveats: Naive and antigen-experienced cells could not be conclusively compared, given unsorted PBMCs.

The TCR originated in a young man in good health. The V gene is TRBV4-2, the J gene TRBJ2-1; D remains ambiguous. Input material: blood. The CDR3 here is CASSQEMGGYNEQFF. The CDR3 region has the DNA TGTGCCAGCAGCCAAGAAATGGGTGGCTACAATGAGCAGTTCTTC.